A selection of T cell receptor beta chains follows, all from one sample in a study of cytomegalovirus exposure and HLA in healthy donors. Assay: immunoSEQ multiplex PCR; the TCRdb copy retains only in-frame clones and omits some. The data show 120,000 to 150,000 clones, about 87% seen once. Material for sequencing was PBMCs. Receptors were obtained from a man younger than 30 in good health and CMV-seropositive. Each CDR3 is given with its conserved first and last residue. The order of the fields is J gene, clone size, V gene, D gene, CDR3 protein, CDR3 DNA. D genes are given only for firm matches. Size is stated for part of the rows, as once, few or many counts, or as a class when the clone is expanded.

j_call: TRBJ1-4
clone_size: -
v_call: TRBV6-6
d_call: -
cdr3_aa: CATGANEKLFF
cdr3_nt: TGTGCCACAGGGGCGAATGAAAAACTGTTTTTT

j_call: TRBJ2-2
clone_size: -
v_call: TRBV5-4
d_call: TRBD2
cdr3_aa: CASSLAGVTTGELFF
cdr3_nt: TGTGCCAGCAGTTTAGCGGGAGTAACCACCGGGGAGCTGTTTTTT

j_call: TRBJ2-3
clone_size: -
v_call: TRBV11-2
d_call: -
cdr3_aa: CASSPDSLDTQYF
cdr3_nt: TGTGCCAGCAGCCCCGACTCGCTTGATACGCAGTATTTT

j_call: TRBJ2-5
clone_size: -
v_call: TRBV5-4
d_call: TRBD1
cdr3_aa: CASSGGTGHGETQYF
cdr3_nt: TGTGCCAGCAGCGGAGGGACAGGGCATGGGGAGACCCAGTACTTC

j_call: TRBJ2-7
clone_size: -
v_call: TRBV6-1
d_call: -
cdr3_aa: CASSEGTYEQYF
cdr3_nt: TGTGCCAGCAGTGAAGGTACCTACGAGCAGTACTTC

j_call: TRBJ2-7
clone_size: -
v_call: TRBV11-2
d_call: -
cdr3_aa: CASGYSDYEQYF
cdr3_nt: TGTGCCAGCGGTTACAGTGACTACGAGCAGTACTTC

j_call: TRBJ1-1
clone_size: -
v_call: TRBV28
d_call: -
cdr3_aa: CAGRTGSAEAFF
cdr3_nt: TGTGCCGGAAGAACAGGGAGCGCTGAAGCTTTCTTT

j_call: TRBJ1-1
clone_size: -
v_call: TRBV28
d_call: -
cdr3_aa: CASSLPMNTEAFF
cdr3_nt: TGTGCCAGCAGTTTACCCATGAACACTGAAGCTTTCTTT

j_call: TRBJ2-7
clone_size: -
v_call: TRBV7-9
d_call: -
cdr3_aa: CASSLRGRQYF
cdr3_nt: TGTGCCAGCAGCTTACGAGGGCGGCAGTACTTC

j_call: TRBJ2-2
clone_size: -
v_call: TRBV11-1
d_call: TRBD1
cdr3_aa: CASSTRTGGGELFF
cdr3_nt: TGTGCCAGCAGCACCCGGACAGGGGGCGGGGAGCTGTTTTTT

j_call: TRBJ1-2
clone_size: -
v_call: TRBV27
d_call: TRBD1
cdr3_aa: CASRLTGEEGYTF
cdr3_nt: TGTGCCAGCAGGCTGACAGGGGAGGAAGGCTACACCTTC

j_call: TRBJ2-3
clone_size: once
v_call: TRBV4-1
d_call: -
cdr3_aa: CASSQGGGNTQYF
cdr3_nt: TGCGCCAGCAGCCAAGGGGGCGGGAATACGCAGTATTTT

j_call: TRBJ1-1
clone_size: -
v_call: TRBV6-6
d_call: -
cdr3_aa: CASITGAGTEAFF
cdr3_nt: TGTGCCAGCATTACTGGGGCGGGGACTGAAGCTTTCTTT

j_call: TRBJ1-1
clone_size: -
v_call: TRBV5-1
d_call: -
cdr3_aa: CASSSPTGYTEAFF
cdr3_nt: TGCGCCAGCAGCTCCCCTACAGGGTACACTGAAGCTTTCTTT

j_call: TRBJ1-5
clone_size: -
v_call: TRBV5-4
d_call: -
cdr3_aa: CASSNQTDNQPQHF
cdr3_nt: TGTGCCAGCAGCAATCAGACTGACAATCAGCCCCAGCATTTT

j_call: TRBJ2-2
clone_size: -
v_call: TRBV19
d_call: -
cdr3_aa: CASSIDRVGELFF
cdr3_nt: TGTGCCAGTAGTATAGACAGGGTCGGGGAGCTGTTTTTT

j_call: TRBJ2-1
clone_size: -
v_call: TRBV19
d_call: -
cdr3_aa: CASSSIAASYNEQFF
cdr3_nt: TGTGCCAGTAGTTCAATAGCGGCTTCCTACAATGAGCAGTTCTTC

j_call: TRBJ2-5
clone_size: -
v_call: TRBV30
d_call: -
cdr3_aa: CAWTGGANYQETQYF
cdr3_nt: TGTGCCTGGACTGGCGGGGCCAACTACCAAGAGACCCAGTACTTC

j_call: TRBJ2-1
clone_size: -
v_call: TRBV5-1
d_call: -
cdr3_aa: CASSLVGSSYNEQFF
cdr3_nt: TGCGCCAGCAGCTTGGTCGGGAGCTCCTACAATGAGCAGTTCTTC

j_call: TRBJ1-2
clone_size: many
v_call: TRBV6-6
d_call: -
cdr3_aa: CASSYLLWGESYGYTF
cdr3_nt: TGTGCCAGCAGTTACCTGCTCTGGGGAGAAAGCTATGGCTACACCTTC

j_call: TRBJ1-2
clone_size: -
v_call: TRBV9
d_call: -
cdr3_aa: CASSEDWGTDGYTF
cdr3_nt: TGTGCCAGCAGCGAGGACTGGGGAACGGATGGCTACACCTTC

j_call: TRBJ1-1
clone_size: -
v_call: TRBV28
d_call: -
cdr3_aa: CASSGPRGRDTEAFF
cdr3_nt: TGTGCCAGCAGTGGCCCGCGGGGGAGGGACACTGAAGCTTTCTTT

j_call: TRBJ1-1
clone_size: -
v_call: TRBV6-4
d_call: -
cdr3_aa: CASSDGSEAFF
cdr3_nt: TGTGCCAGCAGTGACGGTAGTGAAGCTTTCTTT

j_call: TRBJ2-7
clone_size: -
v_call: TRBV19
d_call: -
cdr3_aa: CASTRQYERSYEQYF
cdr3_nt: TGTGCCAGTACACGACAGTATGAGAGATCCTACGAGCAGTACTTC

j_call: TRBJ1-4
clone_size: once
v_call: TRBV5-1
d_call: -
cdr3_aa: CASSPQGVNEKLFF
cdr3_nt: TGCGCCAGCAGCCCACAGGGAGTGAATGAAAAACTGTTTTTT

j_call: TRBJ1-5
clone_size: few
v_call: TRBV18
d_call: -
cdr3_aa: CASSPEYSNQPQHF
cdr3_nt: TGTGCCAGCTCACCAGAGTATAGCAATCAGCCCCAGCATTTT

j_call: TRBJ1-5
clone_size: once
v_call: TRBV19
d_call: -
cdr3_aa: CASSVTGLGQPQHF
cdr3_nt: TGTGCCAGTAGTGTCACAGGGCTAGGTCAGCCCCAGCATTTT

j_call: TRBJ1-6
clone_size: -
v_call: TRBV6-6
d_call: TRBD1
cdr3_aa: CASIGQGKNSPLHF
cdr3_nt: TGTGCCAGCATTGGACAGGGAAAGAATTCACCCCTCCACTTT

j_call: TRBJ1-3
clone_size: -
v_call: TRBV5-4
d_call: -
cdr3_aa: CASSLAETGGNTIYF
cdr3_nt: TGTGCCAGCAGCTTGGCCGAGACTGGTGGAAACACCATATATTTT

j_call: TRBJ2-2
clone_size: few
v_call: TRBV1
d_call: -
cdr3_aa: CTSSHQLPLGEARGELFF
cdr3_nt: TGCACCAGCAGCCATCAACTCCCCCTGGGGGAGGCGAGGGGGGAGCTGTTTTTT

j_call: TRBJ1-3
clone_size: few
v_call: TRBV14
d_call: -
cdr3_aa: CASSQSHSGNTIYF
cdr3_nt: TGTGCCAGCAGCCAATCCCACTCTGGAAACACCATATATTTT

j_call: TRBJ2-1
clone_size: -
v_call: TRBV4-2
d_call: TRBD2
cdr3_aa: CASSHEAGGGYNEQFF
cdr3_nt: TGTGCCAGCAGCCATGAAGCGGGAGGTGGCTACAATGAGCAGTTCTTC

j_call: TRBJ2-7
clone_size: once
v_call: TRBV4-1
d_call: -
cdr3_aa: CASSLEGGAYYEQYF
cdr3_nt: TGCGCCAGCAGCCTAGAAGGGGGGGCTTACTACGAGCAGTACTTC

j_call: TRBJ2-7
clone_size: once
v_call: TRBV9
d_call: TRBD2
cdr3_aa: CASSVSPTAGGEQYF
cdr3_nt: TGTGCCAGCAGCGTATCCCCCACAGCGGGGGGCGAGCAGTACTTC

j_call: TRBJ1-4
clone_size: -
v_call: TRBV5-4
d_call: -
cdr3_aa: CASSLTGQGEKLFF
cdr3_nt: TGTGCCAGCAGCCTGACAGGCCAAGGTGAAAAACTGTTTTTT

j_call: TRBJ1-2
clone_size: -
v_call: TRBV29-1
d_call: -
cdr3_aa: CSGVVGGGAGYTF
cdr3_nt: TGCAGCGGAGTGGTAGGCGGAGGGGCCGGCTACACCTTC

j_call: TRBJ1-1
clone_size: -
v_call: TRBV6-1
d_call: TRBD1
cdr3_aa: CASRAGTANTEAFF
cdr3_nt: TGTGCCAGCAGGGCCGGGACAGCGAACACTGAAGCTTTCTTT

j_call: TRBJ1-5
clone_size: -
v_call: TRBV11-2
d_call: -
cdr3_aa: CASSPNSGDNQPQHF
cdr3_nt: TGTGCCAGCAGTCCAAATTCCGGGGACAATCAGCCCCAGCATTTT

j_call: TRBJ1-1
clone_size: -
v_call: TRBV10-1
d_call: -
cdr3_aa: CASSVSGNTEAFF
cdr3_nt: TGCGCCAGCAGTGTATCAGGGAACACTGAAGCTTTCTTT

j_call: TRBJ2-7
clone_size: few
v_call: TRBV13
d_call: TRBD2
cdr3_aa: CASGEGGEQYF
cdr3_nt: TGTGCCAGCGGGGAGGGTGGAGAGCAGTACTTC

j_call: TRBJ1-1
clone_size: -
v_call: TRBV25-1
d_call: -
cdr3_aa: CASSQGSLFAEAFF
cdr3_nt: TGTGCCAGCAGTCAGGGATCTCTCTTCGCTGAAGCTTTCTTT

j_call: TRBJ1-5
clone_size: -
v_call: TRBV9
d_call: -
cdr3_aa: CASSVSQGNQPQHF
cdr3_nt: TGTGCCAGCAGCGTAAGTCAGGGCAATCAGCCCCAGCATTTT

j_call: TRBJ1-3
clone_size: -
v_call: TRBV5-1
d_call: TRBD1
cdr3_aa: CASSFFVTGGVGNTIYF
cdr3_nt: TGCGCCAGCAGCTTTTTCGTTACAGGGGGCGTTGGAAACACCATATATTTT

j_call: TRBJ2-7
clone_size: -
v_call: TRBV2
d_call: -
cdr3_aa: CASSGPAGQRYF
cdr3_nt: TGTGCCAGCAGTGGCCCTGCAGGGCAAAGATACTTC

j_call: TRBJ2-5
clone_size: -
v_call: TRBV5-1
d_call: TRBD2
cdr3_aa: CASSLSTSGPKETQYF
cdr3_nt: TGCGCCAGCAGCTTGTCGACTAGCGGGCCCAAAGAGACCCAGTACTTC

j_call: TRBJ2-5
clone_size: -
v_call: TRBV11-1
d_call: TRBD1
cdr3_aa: CASSVRQGVQETQYF
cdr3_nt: TGTGCCAGCAGCGTCCGACAGGGGGTCCAAGAGACCCAGTACTTC

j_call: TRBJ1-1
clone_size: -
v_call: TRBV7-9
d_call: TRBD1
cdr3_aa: CASSLGQGLREAFF
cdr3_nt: TGTGCCAGCAGCCTCGGACAGGGCCTGAGGGAAGCTTTCTTT

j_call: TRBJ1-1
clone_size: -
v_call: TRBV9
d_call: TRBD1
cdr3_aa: CASSGQGANTEAFF
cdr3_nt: TGTGCCAGCAGCGGACAGGGGGCTAACACTGAAGCTTTCTTT

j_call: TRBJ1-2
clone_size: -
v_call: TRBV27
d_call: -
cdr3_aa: CASRQAGGHGYTF
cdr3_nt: TGTGCCAGCAGGCAGGCGGGGGGCCATGGCTACACCTTC

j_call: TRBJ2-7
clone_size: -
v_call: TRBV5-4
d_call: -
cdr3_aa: CASSPWGGQVSF
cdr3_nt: TGTGCCAGCAGCCCCTGGGGAGGCCAAGTTTCTTTC